The 8 T cell receptor beta chains below all came from one sample that was sequenced in a study of breast tumors, draining lymph nodes, adjacent tissues (dated by TCRdb to about 2016). The library was obtained by multiplex PCR. TCRdb records Illumina HiSeq 2000 as the sequencer. The public reads were quality trimmed at Q25 with fastp and then assembled into clones with MiXCR by TCRdb, keeping productive beta chains. Rows merge per CDR3 protein into single entries with the most common DNA and genes. Within this sample are about 200,000 distinct CDR3 sequences, with approximately 36% of them counted one time only. 3% to 4.5% of the sample is held by the ten biggest clonotypes. Lymph node samples came from the axillary draining lymph nodes of breast cancer patients. What was sequenced was axillary lymph node tissue. These receptors all stem from a female donor with breast cancer. Some clones in this sample may be carry-over from other donors' samples.

This clonotype appeared many times. The CDR3 spells CSARDGYYGYTF. The CDR3 DNA follows: TGCAGTGCTAGGGACGGATACTATGGCTACACCTTC. V is TRBV20-1 and J is TRBJ1-2; D uncertain. The CDR3 loop spans 12 amino acids. Germline lookup yields CDR1 DFQATT and CDR2 SNEGSKA (reference sequence). The V end was cut by 3 bases, the J end by 3 bases, with 8 bases between.

This clonotype was recorded once. A read error may explain this, as a much larger clone is one base away. The chain carries TRBV7-9 and TRBJ2-1; no definite D call. Germline CDR1 SEHNR, CDR2 FQNEAQ (reference sequence). Deletions cut 5 bases from V and 8 bases from J, with 16 bases between. This CDR3 comprises 14 residues. The CDR3 DNA is TGTGCCAGCAGCCAAGATACCGCGCTCGATGAGCAGTTCTTC. It codes for CASSQDTALDEQFF.

A few counts support this clonotype. The chain uses TRBV19 and TRBJ1-1; TRBD1 matches 9 bases. The germline V gene has CDR1 LNHDA and CDR2 SQIVND (reference sequence). V was pared by 3 bases and J by 4 bases, with 3 bases of the junction left unmatched. This CDR3 has 14 amino acids. The CDR3 sequence: CASSMTGGGTEAFF. CDR3 coding DNA: TGTGCCAGTAGTATGACAGGGGGAGGCACTGAAGCTTTCTTT.

This clonotype was observed at least ten times. The V gene is TRBV19, the J gene TRBJ2-2; 8 nucleotides align to TRBD2. The CDR3 is made up of 17 amino acids. The ends lost 5 bases at V and 0 bases at J; junction bases unmatched: 8. Germline V CDR1 and CDR2: LNHDA, SQIVND (reference sequence). The CDR3 nucleotides are TGTGCCAGTAGTGATCCCCCGGGGGGGGCGAACACCGGGGAGCTGTTTTTT. Protein product: CASSDPPGGANTGELFF.

This clonotype was counted at least ten times. The V and J genes are TRBV7-2 and TRBJ2-1; 10 bases map to TRBD2. The germline V gene has CDR1 SGHTA and CDR2 FQGNSA. CDR3 size: 19 residues. Trimming at V came to 9 bases and at J to 6 bases, leaving 23 bases not matched to a gene. The CDR3 here is CASTMRETSGYGLSNEQFF. CDR3 nucleotide sequence: TGTGCCAGTACGATGCGGGAGACTAGCGGGTATGGGTTGAGCAATGAGCAGTTCTTC.

The J gene is TRBJ2-1, the V gene TRBV20-1; possibly TRBD1 or TRBD2 for D (6 bases each). The V and J ends lost 0 bases and 16 bases respectively, with 16 bases between them. The germline V gene encodes CDR1 DFQATT and CDR2 SNEGSKA (reference sequence). The CDR3 spans 12 residues. The CDR3 sequence: CSARDQTGGGFF. For the CDR3, the DNA is TGCAGTGCTAGAGATCAAACAGGAGGGGGATTCTTC.

This clonotype showed up just a few times. J is TRBJ1-2 and V is TRBV28; 9 bases align to TRBD1. This CDR3 region has 14 residues. V was clipped by 6 bases and J by 4 bases; unmatched bases: 6. CDR1 and CDR2 (germline): MDHEN, SYDVKM. In DNA form, the CDR3 reads TGTGCCAGCAGGACTACAGGGGGCGGCTATGGCTACACCTTC. It encodes CASRTTGGGYGYTF.

This clonotype was detected many times. CDR3 sequence: CSATDRGLNGYTF. The CDR3 bases are TGCAGTGCTACTGACAGGGGGCTGAATGGCTACACCTTC. The chain joins TRBV20-1 to TRBJ1-2; TRBD1 matches 10 bases. From germline, CDR1 is DFQATT and CDR2 SNEGSKA (reference sequence). This CDR3 region has 13 residues. V dropped 4 bases and J dropped 6; count of bases not matched to a gene: 5.